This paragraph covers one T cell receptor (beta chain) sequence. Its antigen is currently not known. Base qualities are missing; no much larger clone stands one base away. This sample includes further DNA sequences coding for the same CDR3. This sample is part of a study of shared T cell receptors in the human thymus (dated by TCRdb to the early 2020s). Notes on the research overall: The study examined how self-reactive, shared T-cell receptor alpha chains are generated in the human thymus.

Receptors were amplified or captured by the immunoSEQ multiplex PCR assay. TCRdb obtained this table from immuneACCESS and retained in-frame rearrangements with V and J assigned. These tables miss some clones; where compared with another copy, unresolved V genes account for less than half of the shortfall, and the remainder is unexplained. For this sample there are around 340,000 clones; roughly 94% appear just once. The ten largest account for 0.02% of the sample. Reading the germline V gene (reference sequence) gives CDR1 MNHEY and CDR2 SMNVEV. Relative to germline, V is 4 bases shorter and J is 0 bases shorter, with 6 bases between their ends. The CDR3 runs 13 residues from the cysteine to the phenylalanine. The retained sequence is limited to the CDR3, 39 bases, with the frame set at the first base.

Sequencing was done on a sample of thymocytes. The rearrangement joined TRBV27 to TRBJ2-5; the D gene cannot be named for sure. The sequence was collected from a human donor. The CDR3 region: CASSSWYQETQYF. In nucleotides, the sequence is TGTGCCAGCAGTTCTTGGTACCAAGAGACCCAGTACTTC.